This T cell receptor beta chain was recovered during a study of cytomegalovirus exposure and HLA in healthy donors (dated by TCRdb to the late 2010s). A note on the overall study: An earlier analysis of approximately 550 of the donors reported 276 Gb of sequence data and roughly 110 million unique TCR beta sequences from about 200 million T cells. Because of strong linkage in the cohort, five DR-DQ haplotypes were treated as single units for association and clustering. The number of typed donors differed by locus: roughly 620-630 for A, B, C, DRB1 and DQB1; approximately 540 for DQA1; roughly 600 for DPA1; and 400 to 480 for DPB1. Donor age, sex, ethnicity and CMV serostatus were collected together with the repertoire data. Along with the 666-subject first cohort, a separate validation cohort of over a hundred different subjects was used. In an earlier analysis of about 590 of the donors, high-throughput TCR beta sequencing was used to judge whether each TCR beta V gene segment behaved as functional or pseudogenic. To predict cytomegalovirus infection status, the study combined high-throughput TCR immunosequencing, statistical association of individual TCRs with disease status, and machine learning. The later analysis used no new phenotypic data to find candidate immune exposures, relying instead on TCR beta sequences and their occurrence across donors. The study was designed to test whether signatures of past pathogen exposure could be identified by cataloging public T cell receptors. The study profiled the T cell repertoires of 666 subjects by immunosequencing and related them to cytomegalovirus serostatus. Every discovery cohort repertoire had been produced on one sequencing platform. Of the approximately 400 genotyped donors, 81% fell in the genetic ancestry cluster associated with self-reported Caucasian donors. In a later analysis, previously published TCR beta repertoires from roughly 710 donors were re-analyzed and high-resolution HLA genotyping was added so that TCR occurrence patterns could be studied. Approximately 310 gigabases of sequencing data and 70 million to 95 million unique TCR sequences made up an early release that covered approximately 650 HLA-typed donors. Class I and class II HLA loci were covered by the typing at four-digit resolution. A later genetic analysis used genome-wide SNP genotypes for about 65% of the 666 donors, treating that subset as a discovery cohort. On average, roughly 250,000 unique TCR beta nucleotide sequences were sequenced per donor among a few hundred genotyped donors of the cohort, with around 19% of those sequences being non-productive. Broader findings and caveats from the paper: Cytomegalovirus status was reported to be diagnosed by the classifier with high specificity and sensitivity in both the original and validation cohorts. Because counts were too low, some 17 rarely observed V segments, including chromosome 9 orphons, were excluded from the earlier analysis of 500 to 700 of the donors. In a later analysis, HLA-associated TCR beta chains were found to be more clonally expanded and to have lower generation probabilities than equally common non-associated chains. A total of fewer than 200 TCR beta chains were listed by the study as associated with cytomegalovirus. Most TCR sequences were seen in very few donors, while some public TCRs were found in many individuals. A later analysis reported that several top co-occurrence clusters appeared linked to parvovirus B19, influenza, CMV and Epstein-Barr virus. A later analysis found that most CMV-associated TCR beta chains appeared HLA-restricted, with HLA associations seemingly driven largely by CMV exposure. Immune exposure information for the cohort was limited to CMV serostatus. A further reported finding was that TCR beta sequences accurately predicted the HLA-A and HLA-B alleles for most subjects in the first cohort. In an earlier analysis of 500 to 650 of the donors, most TCR beta V segments appeared in productive rearrangements about 87% or about 30% of the time, broadly matching IMGT annotations. A cluster of highly shared sequence variants was judged likely to represent a technical artifact of the sequencing pipeline. Three of the identified cytomegalovirus-associated TCR beta chains were confirmed in vitro to be specific for cytomegalovirus antigens. A later analysis found that TCR association rates varied across HLA loci, with DRB1 alleles showing the most associated TCRs and HLA-C alleles the fewest. Sequencing depth was assumed to be roughly uniform across donors in the presence/absence analyses, though that assumption may not hold. Because the 87-base-pair reads could not distinguish some IMGT-functional V segments, including TRBV6-2 and TRBV6-3, those segments were excluded. Assigning TCR associations to individual alleles was difficult when HLA alleles, especially DR and DQ, strongly co-occurred. Linkage disequilibrium might explain the correlated functional status among segregating V segments, but an unknown experimental factor could not be excluded. In a later genetic analysis, fewer N-insertions in productive TCRs were reported among donors in an Asian-associated ancestry cluster than the roughly 710-donor mean. Because HLA typing was unavailable for some donors at each locus, only the typed subset was used in association tests. It was suggested by the authors that the approach could potentially be generalized to other disease states and immunological phenotypes. In this cohort, only TCR beta chains were sequenced, and detectable features were limited by the absence of alpha or paired-chain data. Specific HLA alleles were associated with roughly 16,000 TCR beta sequences at a false discovery rate of 0.05 in a later analysis. A later genetic analysis associated a missense DCLRE1C variant with V-gene and J-gene trimming of TCR beta chains, and an independent cohort replicated the association.

Including the terminal cysteine and phenylalanine, the CDR3 comprises 12 residues. Only the CDR3 region is kept as DNA, spanning 36 bases read in frame from base 1. V lost 6 bases and J lost 9 bases; the stretch between them is 11 bases long. CDR1 SEHNR and CDR2 FQNEAQ were looked up in the germline V gene (reference sequence). In total, about 650 healthy bone marrow donors made up the cohort. At the time of sampling, all cohort members were nominally healthy, though unrecorded immune exposures were likely present. The donor tested CMV seronegative and was one of the 352 seronegative cohort members. A peripheral blood sample was collected from each donor, and TCR beta sequencing was performed on peripheral blood mononuclear cells. Genomic DNA extraction from the blood cell samples was performed with the Qiagen DNeasy Blood Extraction Kit. Library creation used the immunoSEQ multiplex PCR assay. For the multiplex PCR, a mixture combining 60 forward primers for TCR Vbeta segments and 13 reverse primers for TCR Jbeta segments was used. The CDR3 region of rearranged TCR beta genes was amplified from genomic DNA by a multiplex PCR assay. The Illumina HiSeq System was used to sequence the amplified TCR beta libraries as 87-base-pair reads. On the study's bioinformatics: In a later analysis, 70 million to 95 million unique TCR beta chains were counted across the 690 or so repertoires, and approximately 9.9 million of these chains were shared by at least two donors. A nearest-neighbor algorithm error-corrected the raw reads and collapsed the reads into unique sequences, merging closely related sequences to remove PCR and sequencing errors. Alignment of CDR3 sequences to IMGT reference sequences was used to assign V, D and J gene segments. For a sequence to be retained, a match of at least six nucleotides to both a V gene segment and a J gene segment was required. A rearrangement was called productive if the CDR3 had no stop codons and remained in frame with V and J, and every other rearrangement was called non-productive. CDR3 was defined according to IMGT convention as the region running from the second conserved V-encoded cysteine to the conserved J-encoded phenylalanine. In an earlier analysis of 550 to 650 of the donors, sequences lacking an unambiguous match to a single V gene segment were excluded. In an earlier analysis of around 600 of the donors, V segments were called functional above 56.7% productive rearrangements and were called segregating when the between-donor standard deviation exceeded 5%. A statistical classification framework was built to diagnose cytomegalovirus status from the catalog of TCR beta chain sequences. In a later analysis, V and J genes were assigned by comparing TCR nucleotide sequences against IMGT/GENE-DB human TR gene sequences. In a later analysis, CDR3 sequences and most-parsimonious VDJ recombination scenarios were assigned using the TCRdist pipeline. In a later analysis, every TCR beta chain was defined by the combination of its CDR3 amino acid sequence and its V-gene family, and reads without a unique V-gene family were dropped. In a later analysis, around 650 highly shared, low-generation-probability nucleotide sequences were removed to address suspected cross-contamination and a sequencing artifact. In a later analysis, a clonal expansion index for each public chain was calculated from normalized within-repertoire ranks of inferred template counts. In a later analysis, generation probabilities were computed using a VDJ recombination model fitted to out-of-frame rearrangements, and the results were checked against IGoR. In a later analysis, TCR-TCR, TCR-HLA and TCR-CMV co-occurrence was scored with hypergeometric tests, and a repertoire-size bias correction was applied to TCR pairs. False discovery rates were estimated in a later analysis by permuting HLA or CMV assignments 20 times. In a later analysis, co-occurring TCRs were grouped using DBSCAN, and TCRdist sequence similarity was added for clustering within HLA-allele-positive subsets. Repertoires with fewer than 30,000 or more than 120,000 public chains were left out of co-occurrence clustering, as were five repertoires with anomalous nucleotide sharing. What TCRdb holds here is the immuneACCESS table cut down to in-frame rearrangements. Part of the clones is not present; checked against another copy, under half of the missing clones reflect an unresolved V gene, and the others are unexplained. From that table come the V and J calls and clone size; the DNA was used to work out D and trimming. In all, the sample holds approximately 170,000 clones, and about 75% of those were seen once. The ten top clones hold 4.9% of the sample.

A remark on this clone: Its antigen specificity is not known. Per-base quality was not reported, and no clone a single base away is much larger than it.

This sequence was found in a male donor in good health and CMV-seronegative. The rearranged segments are TRBV7-9 and TRBJ2-2, with the D gene not clear enough to name. Sequencing used PBMCs. The sequenced DNA is TGTGCCAGCAGTAACGACTGGCGGGAGCTGTTTTTT. Its coded protein is CASSNDWRELFF.